This TCR beta chain derives from a study of lung T cells in sarcoidosis with Löfgren's syndrome. Study at large: Löfgren's syndrome patients were the main repertoire analysis focus.

With regard to this clonotype: The target antigen is unknown.

CDR3 size: 10 residues. CDR1 and CDR2 from the germline V gene are SQVTM and ANQGSEA. The germline V and J ends were trimmed by 6 bases and 13 bases, with 14 bases remaining between them. Study outcomes and limitations: Shared TRAV12-1 and TRBV2 CDR3 motifs across Löfgren's syndrome patients reportedly suggested public CD4+ TCRs. In alpha-beta pairs, TRAV12-1 favored TRBV2, and their CDR3s were homologous.

From the reads, TCRdb called clonotypes with MiXCR, one entry per CDR3 protein. The sample has about 19,000 distinct CDR3 sequences; roughly a fifth are singletons. The V call is TRBV29-1, the J call TRBJ2-3; D is uncertain. The sample was CD4+ T cells from bronchoalveolar lavage. The receptor comes from a human donor with sarcoidosis (Löfgren's syndrome or another form), or a control subject (not recorded which). The CDR3: CSVDGSKEYF. In DNA, the CDR3 is TGCAGCGTCGACGGTTCTAAAGAGTATTTT.